The 26 T cell receptor beta chains below come from one sample, sequenced in a study of graft-versus-host responses after intestinal transplantation. Clones were read by immunoSEQ multiplex PCR, and TCRdb kept only the in-frame ones, dropping some. The sample has more than 70,000 clones; 75% to 90% are singletons. No antigen has been assigned to these receptors. This specimen consisted of unstimulated CD4+ T cells sorted from spleen or lymph node cells, obtained before intestinal transplant. These receptors originate from a human donor who received an intestinal transplant.

The chain has TRBV2 and TRBJ2-3, with 9 bases that match TRBD1. Germline CDR1 reads SNHLY; CDR2 reads FYNNEI. The V and J ends lost 7 bases and 1 base, in that order; junction bases with no gene match: 6. The CDR3 consists of 15 residues. The CDR3 sequence: CASTDRDRGTDTQYF. In nucleotides, the CDR3 is TGTGCCAGCACCGACCGGGACAGGGGCACAGATACGCAGTATTTT.

The chain combines TRBV5-1 with TRBJ1-1; tentatively, D is TRBD1 (5 bases). Trimming removed 0 bases at V and 0 bases at J, with 6 bases between. This CDR3 has 14 amino acids. Germline CDR1 is SGHRS and CDR2 is YFSETQ. CDR3 coding DNA: TGCGCCAGCAGCTTGGAGGGGTTGAACACTGAAGCTTTCTTT. Translated: CASSLEGLNTEAFF.

The chain links TRBV11-2 to TRBJ1-3; D gene uncertain. V dropped 1 base and J dropped 8 bases, with 3 bases sitting between them. The CDR3 is made up of 11 amino acids. Germline-derived CDR1 and CDR2 are SGHAT and FQNNGV. In nucleotides, the CDR3 is TGTGCCAGCAGCTTAGTCGACACCATATATTTT. It encodes CASSLVDTIYF. The variable domain in full, with the rest retrieved from reference TRBV11-2 and TRBJ1-3, is EAGVAQSPRYKIIEKRQSVAFWCNPISGHATLYWYQQILGQGPKLLIQFQNNGVVDDSQLPKDRFSAERLKGVDSTLKIQPAKLEDSAVYLCASSLVDTIYFGEGSWLTVV.

Comment on this clone: Other DNA sequences from this sample encode an identical CDR3 as well. The CDR3 DNA follows: TGTGCCAGCTCACCAGGTACAGGGGACGAGCAGTACTTC. Translating gives CASSPGTGDEQYF. The rearrangement links TRBV18 to TRBJ2-7; 7 positions agree with TRBD1. The CDR3 has 13 amino acids. Per germline, CDR1 KGHSH and CDR2 LQKENI. Unmatched junction bases numbered 3, after V lost 2 bases and J lost 5 bases.

This chain links TRBV6-1 with TRBJ2-1, with 9 bases lining up with TRBD1. Germline CDR1 reads MNHNS; CDR2 reads SASEGT. CDR3 size: 15 residues. The junction had 8 bases not matched to a gene; V was cut back by 5 bases and J by 6 bases. The CDR3 loop reads CASSPRDRETNEQFF. CDR3 sequence (DNA): TGTGCCAGCAGTCCCCGGGACAGGGAGACCAATGAGCAGTTCTTC.

The J gene is TRBJ2-2, the V gene TRBV7-9; D remains ambiguous. The CDR3 sequence is 18 residues long. V was pared by 4 bases and J by 3 bases, with 21 bases between. From germline, CDR1 is SEHNR and CDR2 FQNEAQ (reference sequence). As DNA, the CDR3 is TGTGCCAGCAGCTCACCTCAGTGGGCGCCTTCGGACACCGGGGAGCTGTTTTTT. Its translation: CASSSPQWAPSDTGELFF.

J is TRBJ1-2 and V is TRBV6-5; unclear D gene. The CDR3 has 16 amino acids. Deletions cut 2 bases from V and 0 bases from J, with 13 bases between. Germline CDR1 reads MNHEY; CDR2 reads SVGAGI. CDR3 coding DNA: TGTGCCAGCAGTTACACGGGGTTGGAAGCTAACTATGGCTACACCTTC. It yields the protein CASSYTGLEANYGYTF.

The rearrangement joins TRBV7-9 to TRBJ1-2; 12 positions match TRBD1. CDR3 length: 18 residues. V shed 2 bases, J shed 4 bases, and the junction held 11 bases outside the gene matches. CDR1 and CDR2 (germline): SEHNR, FQNEAQ (reference sequence). The CDR3 coding sequence is TGTGCCAGCAGCTTACCTGGGACAGGGGGCCCTACAGGCTATGGCTACACCTTC. It yields the protein CASSLPGTGGPTGYGYTF.

The chain links TRBV5-1 to TRBJ1-1; 8 bases agree with TRBD1. The germline CDR1 and CDR2 sequences are SGHRS and YFSETQ. Unmatched junction bases numbered 4, after V lost 3 bases and J lost 0 bases. This CDR3 has 15 amino acids. The CDR3 bases are TGCGCCAGCAGCTGGGGGACAGGCCTGAACACTGAAGCTTTCTTT. It specifies CASSWGTGLNTEAFF.

This chain connects TRBV4-1 to TRBJ2-5; D may be TRBD2 (6 bases). This CDR3 is built from 16 residues. V lost 1 base to trimming and J lost 5 bases, with 17 bases between them. The germline V gene has CDR1 MGHRA and CDR2 YSYEKL. Here the CDR3 DNA reads TGCGCCAGCAGCCAAGCAAGGACGCCCCGGGAGGAGACCCAGTACTTC. Residues: CASSQARTPREETQYF.

V is TRBV9 and J is TRBJ1-2, with D unresolved. From germline, CDR1 is SGDLS and CDR2 YYNGEE. The CDR3 is made up of 13 amino acids. V shed 0 bases and J shed 8 bases, with 11 bases lying between them. The CDR3 is CASSVEAVGGYTF. CDR3 sequence (DNA): TGTGCCAGCAGCGTAGAGGCGGTCGGGGGCTACACCTTC. The complete variable domain, with remaining parts taken from reference TRBV9 and TRBJ1-2, reads DSGVTQTPKHLITATGQRVTLRCSPRSGDLSVYWYQQSLDQGLQFLIQYYNGEERAKGNILERFSAQQFPDLHSELNLSSLELGDSALYFCASSVEAVGGYTFGSGTRLTVV.

The rearrangement uses TRBV5-1 and TRBJ2-1; 14 bases fit TRBD2. This CDR3 contains 18 residues. The germline gives CDR1 SGHRS, CDR2 YFSETQ. Germline trimming cut 0 bases from V and 2 bases from J; bases unmatched to any gene: 4. The CDR3 region is CASSLEGTSGGPYNEQFF. CDR3 DNA: TGCGCCAGCAGCTTGGAGGGGACTAGCGGGGGACCCTACAATGAGCAGTTCTTC.

The gene calls are TRBV9 and TRBJ2-3; perhaps TRBD1 as D (5 bases). Trimming pared 0 bases from V and 3 bases from J, leaving 11 bases between. CDR3 length equals 15 residues. Germline V gene data show CDR1 as SGDLS and CDR2 as YYNGEE. CDR3 in amino acids: CASSVASGKTDTQYF. In nucleotides, the CDR3 is TGTGCCAGCAGCGTAGCTTCAGGGAAGACAGATACGCAGTATTTT.

The rearrangement links TRBV5-4 to TRBJ2-1; 10 bases fit TRBD2. The CDR3 is made up of 15 amino acids. Germline CDR1 SGHNT, CDR2 YYREEE (reference sequence). V gave up 3 bases and J gave up 8 bases; unmatched junction bases: 8. CDR3 DNA sequence: TGTGCCAGCAGCTCCCCCCAGCGGGGGGGCGATGAGCAGTTCTTC. Translating gives CASSSPQRGGDEQFF.

The rearrangement uses TRBV11-1 and TRBJ2-1, with D possibly TRBD1 on 5 matching bases. Germline CDR1 reads SGHAT; CDR2 reads FQDESV (reference sequence). The CDR3 covers 13 residues. V was clipped by 3 bases and J by 12 bases, with 15 bases between them. The CDR3 reads CASSFGQGVTQFF. CDR3 sequence (DNA): TGTGCCAGCAGCTTCGGGCAGGGTGTCACGCAGTTCTTC.

The chain recombines TRBV7-9 with TRBJ2-7, with a weak D call TRBD2 (5 bases). V lost 8 bases and J lost 2, with 10 bases in between. Germline CDR1 SEHNR, CDR2 FQNEAQ (reference sequence). The CDR3 runs 12 residues. The CDR3 is CASSRGTYEQYF. The DNA for the CDR3 is TGTGCCAGCTCTCGAGGGACCTACGAGCAGTACTTC.

This rearrangement joins TRBV7-3 to TRBJ1-1, with TRBD1 as a possible D gene (5 bases). CDR3 length equals 12 residues. Germline V gene lookup returns CDR1 SGHTA and CDR2 FQGTGA. V was pared by 8 bases and J by 7 bases, with 14 bases between. The CDR3 here is CASGRVGGEAFF. The CDR3 nucleotides are TGTGCCAGCGGCAGGGTAGGTGGTGAAGCTTTCTTT.

Here the CDR3 reads CASKGGVGTEAFF. CDR3 DNA sequence: TGTGCCAGTAAGGGGGGGGTTGGGACTGAAGCTTTCTTT. V gene TRBV19 combines with J gene TRBJ1-1, with TRBD1 as a possible D gene (6 bases). In germline, CDR1 is LNHDA, CDR2 SQIVND (reference sequence). The CDR3 extends over 13 amino acids. The V gene lost 7 bases and the J gene lost 5 bases, with 14 bases spanning the gap.

V gene TRBV5-1 combines with J gene TRBJ1-2; D not resolved. The germline CDR1 and CDR2 sequences are SGHRS and YFSETQ. This CDR3 has 13 residues. With 0 bases removed from V and 6 bases from J, the gap between germline ends came to 9 bases. The CDR3 nucleotides are TGCGCCAGCAGCTTGGTGTGGAGGGATGGCTACACCTTC. This gives the protein CASSLVWRDGYTF.

V usage is TRBV5-6 and J usage is TRBJ1-1; D gene unclear. V was trimmed by 4 bases and J by 1 base, leaving 2 bases between them. The CDR3 extends over 11 amino acids. Germline assignment: CDR1 SGHDT and CDR2 YYEEEE. The CDR3 nucleotides are TGTGCCAGCAGCCAGAACACTGAAGCTTTCTTT. Residues: CASSQNTEAFF.

The chain couples TRBV7-9 to TRBJ1-1; weak D call: TRBD1 (6 bases). Trimming removed 5 bases from V and 0 bases from J, with 10 bases in between. The length of the CDR3 is 14 residues. Germline V lookup: CDR1 SEHNR, CDR2 FQNEAQ (reference sequence). The DNA for the CDR3 is TGTGCCAGCAGCCAGGACAGCATGAACACTGAAGCTTTCTTT. Translating gives CASSQDSMNTEAFF.

The chain uses TRBV7-2 and TRBJ2-2; TRBD1 matches at 7 bases. Germline V lookup: CDR1 SGHTA, CDR2 FQGNSA. There are 14 residues in the CDR3. V shed 5 bases, J shed 6 bases, and the junction held 6 bases outside the gene matches. DNA of the CDR3: TGTGCCAGCAGCCCAGACAGGGACCCCGGGGAGCTGTTTTTT. Protein product: CASSPDRDPGELFF.

The CDR3 loop reads CASSFQRTDRGETQYF. CDR3 coding DNA: TGTGCCAGCAGTTTCCAAAGGACAGACAGGGGAGAGACCCAGTACTTC. This rearrangement joins TRBV27 to TRBJ2-5, with TRBD1 matching 8 bases. Trimming removed 3 bases from V and 4 bases from J; junction bases left unmatched: 10. CDR3 length: 16 amino acids. Germline lookup yields CDR1 MNHEY and CDR2 SMNVEV (reference sequence).

The chain couples TRBV28 to TRBJ2-7, with 11 nucleotides matching TRBD1. This CDR3 has 17 residues. V shed 6 bases, J shed 2 bases, and the junction held 12 bases outside the gene matches. Germline CDR1 is MDHEN and CDR2 is SYDVKM. CDR3 sequence: CASSPAAWTGGPYEQYF. The CDR3 DNA reads TGTGCCAGCAGCCCCGCGGCTTGGACAGGGGGCCCCTACGAGCAGTACTTC.

The CDR3 coding sequence is TGTGCCAGCAGTTTATCGACAATACCCAATCAGCCCCAGCATTTT. Translated: CASSLSTIPNQPQHF. The rearrangement uses TRBV27 and TRBJ1-5; D gene uncertain. Trimming removed 0 bases at V and 3 bases at J, with 9 bases between. CDR3 length equals 15 residues. CDR1 and CDR2 (germline): MNHEY, SMNVEV (reference sequence).

This clone was counted once. This rearrangement joins TRBV6-5 to TRBJ1-1; the D is unclear. The CDR3 length is 15 residues. Germline V gene data show CDR1 as MNHEY and CDR2 as SVGAGI. Deletions cut 0 bases from V and 2 bases from J, with 10 bases between. The DNA for the CDR3 is TGTGCCAGCAGTTACTCGTTTTATCTAAACACTGAAGCTTTCTTT. Encoded protein: CASSYSFYLNTEAFF.